This T cell receptor (beta chain) was documented in a study of CD8 T cells in Susac syndrome. General study points: The TCR sequencing and HLA analysis in the study involved a relatively small number of individuals, as the study acknowledged.

In blood CD8+ and CD4+ T cells, TCR beta underwent sequencing. Each multiple sclerosis control was a treatment-naive patient with relapsing-remitting disease that was either stable or active. There are 17 residues in the CDR3. Losses at the gene ends were 0 bases for V and 7 bases for J; bases not matched to a gene: 8. CDR1 and CDR2 (germline): MNHEY, SVGAGI. Reverse transcription of roughly 0.45 to 1 ug RNA was performed with random hexamers. Amplification of TCR beta CDR3 spanned 54 Vbeta and 13 Jbeta via immunoSEQ multiplex PCR. TCRdb re-called the immunoSEQ multiplex PCR reads with MiXCR, one entry per CDR3 protein. The repertoire holds about 400,000 distinct CDR3 sequences, with around 83% as singletons. This clonotype has a handful of counts. Antigen: not known.

The TCR sequence derives from a human donor with multiple sclerosis. The specimen sequenced was CD8+ T cells from PBMCs. V and J are TRBV6-5 and TRBJ2-7; 14 nucleotides line up with TRBD2. CDR3 nucleotide sequence: TGTGCCAGCAGTTACTCAAATCCGGGACTAGCGGGAGATGAGCAGTACTTC. Protein: CASSYSNPGLAGDEQYF.